The T cell receptor (beta chain) under discussion was sequenced for a study of response to subunit inactivated influenza vaccine. Study observations and caveats: Each seasonal influenza vaccination recruits few new T cells, the authors suggested.

J was trimmed by 3 bases and V by 4 bases; bases with no gene match: 3. Per the germline V gene, CDR1 is MGHDK and CDR2 is SYGVNS. The CDR3 totals 14 residues. TCRdb re-analysed the RT-PCR reads in MiXCR, keeping a single row per CDR3 protein. The table has 800,000 or so distinct CDR3 sequences, over 20% seen once; the top ten hold roughly a tenth. Points on this clonotype: The antigen remains unidentified.

Sequencing used PBMCs from blood, obtained 5 days after vaccination. The chain uses TRBV25-1 and TRBJ2-3, with 8 nucleotides matching TRBD2. The receptor comes from a man aged 50 to 59 who received an inactivated influenza vaccine. This CDR3 reads CASSAGGPTDTQYF. CDR3 coding DNA: TGTGCCAGCAGTGCGGGGGGGCCGACAGATACGCAGTATTTT.